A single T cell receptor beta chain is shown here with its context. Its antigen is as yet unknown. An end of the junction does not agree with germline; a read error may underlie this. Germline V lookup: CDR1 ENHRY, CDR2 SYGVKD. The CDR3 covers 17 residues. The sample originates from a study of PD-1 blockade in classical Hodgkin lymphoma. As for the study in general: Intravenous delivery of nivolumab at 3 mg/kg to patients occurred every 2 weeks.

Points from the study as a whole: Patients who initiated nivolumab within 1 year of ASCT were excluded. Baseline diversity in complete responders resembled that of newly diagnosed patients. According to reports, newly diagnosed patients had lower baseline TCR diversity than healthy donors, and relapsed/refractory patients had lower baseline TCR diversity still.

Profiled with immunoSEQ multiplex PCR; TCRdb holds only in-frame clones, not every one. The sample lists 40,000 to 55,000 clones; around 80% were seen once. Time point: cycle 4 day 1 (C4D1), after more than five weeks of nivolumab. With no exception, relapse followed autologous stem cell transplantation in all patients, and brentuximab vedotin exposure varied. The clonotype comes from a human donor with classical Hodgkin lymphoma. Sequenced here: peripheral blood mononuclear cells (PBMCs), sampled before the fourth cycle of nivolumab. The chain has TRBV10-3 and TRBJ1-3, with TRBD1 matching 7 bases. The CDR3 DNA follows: TGTGCCAGCAGTGAATCGGGGACAGTAGTCTCTGGAAACACCATATATTTT. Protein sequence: CASSESGTVVSGNTIYF.